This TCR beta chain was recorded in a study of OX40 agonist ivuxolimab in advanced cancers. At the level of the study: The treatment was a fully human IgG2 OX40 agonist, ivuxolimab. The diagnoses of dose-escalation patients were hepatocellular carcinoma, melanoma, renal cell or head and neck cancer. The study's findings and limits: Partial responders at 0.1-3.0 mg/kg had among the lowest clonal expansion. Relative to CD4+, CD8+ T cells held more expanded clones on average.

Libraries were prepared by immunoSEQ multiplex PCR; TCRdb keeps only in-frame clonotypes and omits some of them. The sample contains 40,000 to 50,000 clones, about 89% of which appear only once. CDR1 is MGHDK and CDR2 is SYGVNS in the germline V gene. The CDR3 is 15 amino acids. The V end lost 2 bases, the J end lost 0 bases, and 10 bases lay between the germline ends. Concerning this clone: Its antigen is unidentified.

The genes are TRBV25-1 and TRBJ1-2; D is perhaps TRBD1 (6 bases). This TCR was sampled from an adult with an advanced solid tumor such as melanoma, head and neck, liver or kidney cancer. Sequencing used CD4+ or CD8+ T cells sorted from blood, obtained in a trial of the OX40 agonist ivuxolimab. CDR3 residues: CASSEGGGPNYGYTF. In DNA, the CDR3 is TGTGCCAGCAGTGAAGGGGGGGGGCCTAACTATGGCTACACCTTC.